This T cell receptor beta chain was sequenced during a study of T cell responses to AZD1222 COVID-19 vaccine. About the study: Second-dose schedules of about 4 or about 12 weeks were combined. Study outcomes and limitations: Along spike, vaccine-associated CD4 TCRs were found throughout, with dominance at 160-218 and 743-854. Among the donors, most were white British and more were female, and clonal diversity was possibly underestimated. Just a handful of AZD1222 recipients tested seropositive at baseline.

Sequenced by immunoSEQ multiplex PCR; TCRdb stores in-frame clones only, minus some. The sample holds about 99,000 clones, 88% seen once. This clone was detected once. Its antigen is not known. CDR3 length equals 16 residues. With V trimmed by 5 bases and J by 2 bases, 8 bases remained unmatched. Germline assignment: CDR1 LNHDA and CDR2 SQIVND (reference sequence). This chain connects TRBV19 to TRBJ1-5, with 8 bases lining up with TRBD1. The source material was peripheral blood, sampled on day 0 of AZD1222 vaccination. The sequence was obtained from an adult in good health. The CDR3 nucleotides are TGTGCCAGTAGTTATCCAGGGGGCATCGGCAATCAGCCCCAGCATTTT. It encodes CASSYPGGIGNQPQHF.